This T cell receptor beta chain stems from a study of blood T cells in healthy people across ages. Combining a sample-barcoded 5' primer with a J-beta primer mix, a second PCR ran for about 6 to 12 cycles. TCRdb re-called the 5' RACE reads through MiXCR, storing one row per CDR3 protein. The top ten hold 10% of the sample, which has some 940,000 distinct CDR3 sequences, 25% to 30% seen once. CDR3 length equals 13 residues. Germline assignment: CDR1 MGHRA and CDR2 YSYEKL. There are a few counts of this clonotype. An end of the junction does not agree with germline; a read error may underlie this. This sample was also put to use in a study of T cells of mothers and their children. From that report: Donors were a few healthy Caucasian mothers and their six children.

The sequence came from a woman aged 40 to 50 in good health. Input material: blood. This chain connects TRBV4-1 to TRBJ2-7; 7 nucleotides match TRBD2. Gene TRBJ2-5 matches the end of the DNA better, so the J call may be wrong. DNA for the CDR3: TGCGCCAGCCGCCAACTAGCGTACGAGACCCAGTACTTC. It codes for CASRQLAYETQYF.